This entry lists 24 T cell receptor beta chains sequenced from one sample in a study of CD8 T cells in Susac syndrome. After extraction with the RNeasy kit, 0.5 to 1 ug of the RNA was reverse transcribed using random hexamers. TCRdb re-called the immunoSEQ multiplex PCR reads through MiXCR, storing one row per CDR3 protein. The table lists around 200,000 distinct CDR3 sequences, roughly 95% of them singletons. Sequencing used CD4+ T cells from PBMCs. The receptors were gathered from a human donor with Susac syndrome.

The V call is TRBV30, the J call TRBJ1-3; the match to TRBD1 covers 7 bases. Germline V gives CDR1 GTSNPN, CDR2 SVGIG (reference sequence). Trimming removed 0 bases from V and 0 bases from J; junction bases left unmatched: 5. CDR3 length: 16 residues. This CDR3 reads CAWSVNRGLSGNTIYF. The CDR3 coding sequence is TGTGCCTGGAGTGTGAACAGGGGACTCTCTGGAAACACCATATATTTT. The whole variable domain, filled in from reference TRBV30 and TRBJ1-3, reads SQTIHQWPATLVQPVGSPLSLECTVEGTSNPNLYWYRQAAGRGLQLLFYSVGIGQISSEVPQNLSASRPQDRQFILSSKKLLLSDSGFYLCAWSVNRGLSGNTIYFGEGSWLTVV.

J is TRBJ2-5 and V is TRBV28; 7 bases align to TRBD2. J lost 5 bases, V lost 3 bases, and 9 bases had no gene match. There are 15 residues in the CDR3. CDR1 and CDR2 from the germline V gene are MDHEN and SYDVKM. The CDR3 DNA is TGTGCCAGCAGTTTGTTAGTGACTAGCTCGGAGACCCAGTACTTC. Translating gives CASSLLVTSSETQYF. Variable domain in full (rest from reference TRBV28 and TRBJ2-5): DVKVTQSSRYLVKRTGEKVFLECVQDMDHENMFWYRQDPGLGLRLIYFSYDVKMKEKGDIPEGYSVSREKKERFSLILESASTNQTSMYLCASSLLVTSSETQYFGPGTRLLVL.

This clonotype is a singleton in its sample. The V and J genes are TRBV19 and TRBJ2-7; 7 bases line up with TRBD1. The germline V gene has CDR1 LNHDA and CDR2 SQIVND (reference sequence). Trimming cost V 6 bases and J 2 bases; bases outside gene matches: 10. The CDR3 is made up of 15 amino acids. The CDR3 DNA sequence: TGTGCCAGTAGGATCTCCGGGACAGCCCCCTACGAGCAGTACTTC. It specifies CASRISGTAPYEQYF. The full variable domain, completed using reference TRBV19 and TRBJ2-7, is DGGITQSPKYLFRKEGQNVTLSCEQNLNHDAMYWYRQDPGQGLRLIYYSQIVNDFQKGDIAEGYSVSREKKESFPLTVTSAQKNPTAFYLCASRISGTAPYEQYFGPGTRLTVT.

The V and J genes are TRBV30 and TRBJ2-7, with no clear D. The V and J ends lost 2 bases and 2 bases respectively, with 7 bases between them. Looked up from germline, CDR1 is GTSNPN and CDR2 is SVGIG (reference sequence). This CDR3 region has 12 residues. CDR3 nucleotides: TGTGCCTGGAGTAAGGTGGCCTACGAGCAGTACTTC. It specifies CAWSKVAYEQYF.

The chain combines TRBV6-6 with TRBJ2-7; possibly TRBD2 for D (6 bases). The V gene lost 11 bases and the J gene lost 9 bases, with 26 bases spanning the gap. Germline CDR1 and CDR2: MNHNY and SVGAGI (reference sequence). The CDR3 loop spans 14 amino acids. CDR3 sequence reads: CASKVEGSTPRQYF. In DNA, the CDR3 is TGTGCCTCCAAAGTGGAGGGCTCAACCCCTCGGCAGTACTTC.

The chain is built from TRBV18 and TRBJ1-3; 9 bases are a match to TRBD1. The CDR3 extends over 17 amino acids. J gave up 1 base and V 4 bases, and 8 bases lay outside the gene matches. Germline values: CDR1 KGHSH, CDR2 LQKENI. The CDR3 region has the DNA TGTGCCAGCTCACGCCCTGGACAGGGGAGGTCTGGAAACACCATATATTTT. As protein: CASSRPGQGRSGNTIYF.

This chain joins TRBV20-1 and TRBJ2-7; D possibly matches TRBD1 or TRBD2 (6 bases each). Trimming took off 6 bases at V and 3 bases at J, with 12 bases between the two ends. Germline V gene data show CDR1 as DFQATT and CDR2 as SNEGSKA (reference sequence). This CDR3 contains 12 residues. CDR3 sequence: CSAEGGGYEQYF. The CDR3 coding sequence is TGCAGTGCCGAAGGGGGAGGCTACGAGCAGTACTTC.

The chain joins TRBV30 to TRBJ1-2; 9 bases match TRBD1. Germline CDR1 GTSNPN, CDR2 SVGIG (reference sequence). V lost 0 bases and J lost 6; bases outside the gene matches: 8. The CDR3 loop spans 15 amino acids. Here the CDR3 reads CAWSVPLQGADGYTF. The CDR3 region has the DNA TGTGCCTGGAGTGTACCCCTACAGGGGGCCGATGGCTACACCTTC. Variable domain in full (rest from reference TRBV30 and TRBJ1-2): SQTIHQWPATLVQPVGSPLSLECTVEGTSNPNLYWYRQAAGRGLQLLFYSVGIGQISSEVPQNLSASRPQDRQFILSSKKLLLSDSGFYLCAWSVPLQGADGYTFGSGTRLTVV.

J is TRBJ2-1 and V is TRBV18; D unresolved. In germline, CDR1 is KGHSH, CDR2 LQKENI. This CDR3 region has 16 residues. V gave up 2 bases and J gave up 5 bases, with 16 bases separating them. This chain's CDR3 is CASSPALAGIHNEQFF. The DNA for the CDR3 is TGTGCCAGCTCACCAGCTTTGGCAGGTATTCACAATGAGCAGTTCTTC.

The chain links TRBV6-5 to TRBJ1-2; D is unclear. Trimming took off 0 bases at V and 5 bases at J, with 7 bases between the two ends. CDR3 length: 13 amino acids. Germline values: CDR1 MNHEY, CDR2 SVGAGI. CDR3 amino acids: CASSYSRVYGYTF. The CDR3 region has the DNA TGTGCCAGCAGTTACTCTAGGGTTTATGGCTACACCTTC.

The V call is TRBV20-1, the J call TRBJ2-2, with D possibly being TRBD2 (7 bases). CDR1 is DFQATT and CDR2 is SNEGSKA in the germline V gene (reference sequence). This CDR3 has 14 residues. The V and J ends lost 1 base and 7 bases respectively, with 13 bases between them. CDR3 residues: CSARAGGRRGELFF. CDR3 nucleotide sequence: TGCAGTGCTAGAGCGGGGGGCCGCCGCGGGGAGCTGTTTTTT.

CDR3: CSVETRTGFAYGYTF. DNA of the CDR3: TGCAGCGTTGAGACCCGGACAGGGTTCGCCTATGGCTACACCTTC. J is TRBJ1-2 and V is TRBV29-1; 8 nucleotides align to TRBD1. Trimming cost V 3 bases and J 4 bases; bases outside gene matches: 10. The CDR3 totals 15 residues. In germline, CDR1 is SQVTM, CDR2 ANQGSEA. Filled out from reference TRBV29-1 and TRBJ1-2, the complete variable domain reads SAVISQKPSRDICQRGTSLTIQCQVDSQVTMMFWYRQQPGQSLTLIATANQGSEATYESGFVIDKFPISRPNLTFSTLTVSNMSPEDSSIYLCSVETRTGFAYGYTFGSGTRLTVV.

This rearrangement joins TRBV29-1 to TRBJ2-7, with TRBD1 matching 8 bases. V shed 6 bases, J shed 1 base, and the junction held 11 bases outside the gene matches. The CDR3 sequence is 15 residues long. Germline values: CDR1 SQVTM, CDR2 ANQGSEA. CDR3 sequence (DNA): TGCAGCGTCCGAACCGGGACAGGATCGTCCTACGAGCAGTACTTC. It specifies CSVRTGTGSSYEQYF.

The chain combines TRBV30 with TRBJ2-1; the match to TRBD2 covers 8 bases. V lost 0 bases and J lost 14; bases outside the gene matches: 6. The CDR3 totals 12 residues. Germline V gives CDR1 GTSNPN, CDR2 SVGIG (reference sequence). The chain's CDR3 is CAWSVLGRGEFF. For the CDR3, the DNA is TGTGCCTGGAGTGTACTGGGGCGGGGGGAGTTCTTC.

This chain joins TRBV20-1 and TRBJ1-1; D perhaps matches TRBD1 (6 bases). Trimming removed 6 bases at V and 0 bases at J, with 20 bases between. This CDR3 region has 16 residues. CDR1 DFQATT and CDR2 SNEGSKA come from the germline V gene (reference sequence). CDR3 nucleotide sequence: TGCAGTGCCAAAAACCCGGGCACAGGGTTGAACACTGAAGCTTTCTTT. It specifies CSAKNPGTGLNTEAFF.

The chain is built from TRBV29-1 and TRBJ2-4, with D perhaps being TRBD1 or TRBD2 (5 bases each). The CDR3 is 15 residues long. Germline loops: CDR1 SQVTM, CDR2 ANQGSEA. Trimming shortened V by 4 bases and J by 5 bases, and 18 bases separated the two germline ends. The CDR3 is CSVVQSAGTQNIQYF. CDR3 sequence (DNA): TGCAGCGTTGTTCAGTCGGCAGGGACCCAAAACATTCAGTACTTC.

The table lists this clonotype with a few counts. This sequence joins TRBV27 and TRBJ2-1; D unresolved. Germline V gene sequence: CDR1 MNHEY, CDR2 SMNVEV (reference sequence). The CDR3 consists of 13 residues. V shed 6 bases and J shed 3 bases, with 9 bases lying between them. CDR3 DNA: TGTGCCAGCAGCCTCCTGGGCTACAATGAGCAGTTCTTC. Its translation: CASSLLGYNEQFF.

V is TRBV7-9 and J is TRBJ2-1, with 8 bases lining up with TRBD2. Trimming cost V 1 base and J 14 bases; bases outside gene matches: 1. The CDR3 has 11 residues. In germline, CDR1 is SEHNR, CDR2 FQNEAQ (reference sequence). The CDR3: CASSLDGGEFF. The CDR3, as DNA: TGTGCCAGCAGCTTAGACGGGGGGGAGTTCTTC.

The chain uses TRBV5-1 and TRBJ2-3; 7 nucleotides align to TRBD1. CDR1 is SGHRS, CDR2 YFSETQ, per germline. The J segment lost 3 bases and the V segment lost 9 bases, leaving 10 bases of the junction unmatched. The CDR3 covers 14 residues. The CDR3 reads CATSTDRVTDTQYF. The CDR3 nucleotides are TGCGCCACCTCTACCGACAGGGTAACAGATACGCAGTATTTT.

J is TRBJ2-6 and V is TRBV30; D perhaps matches TRBD2 (6 bases). The V gene lost 0 bases and the J gene lost 0 bases, with 18 bases spanning the gap. In germline, CDR1 is GTSNPN, CDR2 SVGIG (reference sequence). This CDR3 is 19 amino acids long. The DNA of the CDR3 is TGTGCCTGGAGTGTACGGTGGCTAGCGTCCCACTCTGGGGCCAACGTCCTGACTTTC. It is translated as CAWSVRWLASHSGANVLTF.

This chain joins TRBV9 and TRBJ1-2; 8 nucleotides align to TRBD1. The germline gives CDR1 SGDLS, CDR2 YYNGEE. The CDR3 loop spans 14 amino acids. V gave up 4 bases and J gave up 6 bases; unmatched junction bases: 8. DNA for the CDR3: TGTGCCAGCAGCCCAGACAGGGGAATCGATGGCTACACCTTC. Residues: CASSPDRGIDGYTF.

Only one count was recorded for this clonotype. V usage is TRBV6-5 and J usage is TRBJ1-1, with a weak D call TRBD1 (6 bases). CDR1 and CDR2 from the germline V gene are MNHEY and SVGAGI. V was clipped by 5 bases and J by 8 bases, with 9 bases between them. There are 11 residues in the CDR3. The CDR3 loop is CASSRDKEAFF. CDR3 bases: TGTGCCAGCAGTCGGGACAAAGAAGCTTTCTTT.

The gene calls are TRBV6-2 or TRBV6-3 and TRBJ2-3; 12 bases fit TRBD2. CDR1 and CDR2 from the germline V gene are MNHEY and SVGEGT. V lost 6 bases to trimming and J lost 2 bases; unmatched junction nucleotides: 3. The CDR3 spans 15 residues. CDR3 region: CASRTSGGYTDTQYF. CDR3 sequence (DNA): TGTGCCAGCAGGACTAGCGGGGGTTACACAGATACGCAGTATTTT.

J is TRBJ1-4 and V is TRBV6-5; D perhaps matches TRBD1 (5 bases). V lost 4 bases and J lost 5, with 11 bases in between. The germline V gene encodes CDR1 MNHEY and CDR2 SVGAGI. CDR3 length: 14 amino acids. The CDR3 DNA is TGTGCCAGCAGTTCGACAGTTTTCAATGAAAAACTGTTTTTT. Protein: CASSSTVFNEKLFF.